This T cell receptor (beta chain) was sequenced in a study of T cell changes during pregnancy in multiple sclerosis. This CDR3 has 16 residues. Trimming took off 7 bases at V and 3 bases at J, with 18 bases between the two ends. The germline V gene has CDR1 MDHEN and CDR2 SYDVKM. This clone came up once. Data came from immunoSEQ multiplex PCR; TCRdb stores just in-frame clones and leaves some out. The repertoire holds approximately 70,000 clones, with roughly 90% as singletons. The receptor's source is a female donor in good health, enrolled as a control in a pregnancy study. Source: peripheral blood, taken in the first trimester of pregnancy. The chain combines TRBV28 with TRBJ1-4, with a weak D call TRBD1 (6 bases). CDR3: CASMGRGRGSNEKLFF. In nucleotides, the CDR3 is TGTGCCAGCATGGGTCGGGGTAGGGGGTCTAATGAAAAACTGTTTTTT.